Below are 8 T cell receptor beta chains sequenced from a single sample in a study of CD8 T cells in ankylosing spondylitis. In TCRdb, the 5' RACE reads were re-called with MiXCR into one record per CDR3 protein. Among some 220,000 distinct CDR3 sequences listed, 8% to 9% were seen once. Sequencing was done on a sample of blood, either unsorted or a sorted T cell fraction (not recorded which). The receptors derive from a female donor with ankylosing spondylitis or in good health (not recorded which).

Comments on this clonotype: A read error is possible here, since a much larger clone lies one base away. The chain couples TRBV5-1 to TRBJ1-5; D call uncertain. Germline V gene sequence: CDR1 SGHRS, CDR2 YFSETQ. The CDR3 contains 15 residues. V lost 0 bases and J lost 3, with 10 bases in between. CDR3 sequence reads: CASSLEERNNQPQHF. CDR3 DNA sequence: TGCGCCAGCAGCTTGGAGGAAAGGAACAATCAGCCCCAGCATTTT.

This clonotype came up many times. The chain carries TRBV9 and TRBJ2-1, with D uncertain. Germline CDR1 reads SGDLS; CDR2 reads YYNGEE. The V and J ends lost 0 bases and 2 bases respectively, with 18 bases between them. This CDR3 has 18 amino acids. The CDR3 sequence: CASSVGRIAAPPYNEQFF. CDR3 DNA: TGTGCCAGCAGCGTAGGCCGAATCGCGGCGCCGCCCTACAATGAGCAGTTCTTC.

The chain joins TRBV28 to TRBJ1-1; D unclear. With 3 bases removed from V and 1 base from J, the gap between germline ends came to 12 bases. The CDR3 covers 15 residues. Germline CDR1 and CDR2: MDHEN and SYDVKM. The CDR3 reads CASSLIAGENTEAFF. Here the CDR3 DNA reads TGTGCCAGCAGTTTGATTGCAGGAGAGAACACTGAAGCTTTCTTT.

The sample holds many counts of this clonotype. V gene TRBV12-3 or TRBV12-4 combines with J gene TRBJ1-2; no definite D call. This CDR3 is built from 12 residues. V lost 7 bases and J 4 bases, leaving 10 bases between the germline ends. In DNA form, the CDR3 reads TGTGCCAGCACCCCCGATTCCTATGGCTACACCTTC. Translated, it gives CASTPDSYGYTF.

This clonotype was seen ten or more times. This rearrangement joins TRBV7-8 to TRBJ2-3; TRBD2 is a possible D gene (5 bases). Per germline, CDR1 SGHVS and CDR2 FQNEAQ. The CDR3 length is 16 residues. V shed 1 base and J shed 4 bases, with 15 bases lying between them. CDR3 loop: CASSLVSPGKADTQYF. The CDR3, as DNA: TGTGCCAGCAGCTTAGTCTCCCCGGGGAAGGCAGATACGCAGTATTTT.

Turning to this clonotype: This may stem from a read error, because a much larger clone lies one nucleotide away. V and J are TRBV6-2 or TRBV6-3 and TRBJ2-1, with D tentatively TRBD1 or TRBD2 (6 bases each). The ends were cut back, 11 bases at V and 9 bases at J, with 17 bases in the middle. The length of the CDR3 is 12 residues. Germline V CDR1 and CDR2: MNHEY, SVGEGT. CDR3 loop: CAGGRRTSEQFF. CDR3 nucleotide sequence: TGTGCCGGGGGGCGGAGAACCAGTGAGCAGTTCTTC.

This clonotype came up a few times. A read error may explain this, as a much larger clone is one base away. CDR3 nucleotides: TGTGCCAGCAGCCCCAGTCCTAATGAAAAACTGCTTTTT. This encodes CASSPSPNEKLLF. The chain links TRBV7-2 to TRBJ1-4; D remains unclear. Per the germline V gene, CDR1 is SGHTA and CDR2 is FQGNSA. The CDR3 runs 13 residues.

This clonotype came up a few times. The V and J genes are TRBV7-6 and TRBJ2-6; no reliable D call. Trimming took off 1 base at V and 0 bases at J, with 4 bases between the two ends. Germline lookup yields CDR1 SGHVS and CDR2 FNYEAQ. The CDR3 has 15 amino acids. CDR3 protein: CASSLESSGANVLTF. The CDR3 DNA follows: TGTGCCAGCAGCTTAGAGTCCTCTGGGGCCAACGTCCTGACTTTC.